The 11 T cell receptor beta chains below were found in one sample sequenced in a study of control samples from healthy donors and cancer patients. Assay: immunoSEQ multiplex PCR; the TCRdb copy retains only in-frame clones and omits some. The sample consists of around 100,000 clones, just over 90% of them appearing once. The sequencing input was blood. The receptors originated from a woman between 18 and 29 years old in good health.

This chain joins TRBV5-1 and TRBJ2-7; TRBD1 matches at 11 bases. The ends lost 4 bases at V and 2 bases at J; junction bases unmatched: 5. Germline loops: CDR1 SGHRS, CDR2 YFSETQ. This CDR3 has 15 amino acids. The CDR3 DNA sequence: TGCGCCAGCAGCGCTGGGACAGGGGGACCCTACGAGCAGTACTTC. As protein: CASSAGTGGPYEQYF.

The chain recombines TRBV5-1 with TRBJ1-1; no clear D gene. CDR1 is SGHRS and CDR2 is YFSETQ in the germline V gene. The CDR3 sequence is 13 residues long. V was shortened by 4 bases and J by 5 bases, with 12 bases between the two germline ends. CDR3 coding DNA: TGCGCCAGCAGCCCCATCGCAGAGACTGAAGCTTTCTTT. It specifies CASSPIAETEAFF.

The chain combines TRBV18 with TRBJ2-3, with TRBD1 identical over 11 bases. This CDR3 has 16 amino acids. Germline CDR1 reads KGHSH; CDR2 reads LQKENI. The junction had 5 bases not matched to a gene; V was cut back by 3 bases and J by 3 bases. The CDR3: CASSPSGQGATDTQYF. The CDR3 DNA follows: TGTGCCAGCTCACCCAGCGGACAGGGGGCAACAGATACGCAGTATTTT.

This sequence joins TRBV9 and TRBJ1-2; D not resolved. CDR1 and CDR2 from the germline V gene are SGDLS and YYNGEE. Trimming stripped 0 bases from V and 11 bases from J, with 8 bases between. This CDR3 is built from 11 residues. This chain's CDR3 is CASSVEGLYTF. CDR3 DNA: TGTGCCAGCAGCGTAGAAGGTTTGTACACCTTC.

This clone came up once. The J gene is TRBJ1-4, the V gene TRBV27; D uncertain. The ends were cut back, 2 bases at V and 10 bases at J, with 17 bases in the middle. The CDR3 is made up of 15 amino acids. CDR1 and CDR2 (germline): MNHEY, SMNVEV (reference sequence). The CDR3 DNA sequence: TGTGCCAGCAGTTTAAAGGCCTCGGAATCGGGAAAACTGTTTTTT. Residues: CASSLKASESGKLFF.

The V call is TRBV7-2, the J call TRBJ2-5; no clear D gene. Germline V gives CDR1 SGHTA, CDR2 FQGNSA. V lost 5 bases and J 2 bases, leaving 6 bases between the germline ends. The CDR3 runs 12 residues. The CDR3, as DNA: TGTGCCAGCAGCCCCACACAAGAGACCCAGTACTTC. Protein: CASSPTQETQYF.

This clone occurred once. The chain couples TRBV27 to TRBJ2-5, with D uncertain. The CDR3 has 14 residues. Trimming removed 0 bases from V and 5 bases from J, with 10 bases in between. CDR1 is MNHEY and CDR2 is SMNVEV in the germline V gene (reference sequence). The CDR3 sequence is CASSLSGSGETQYF. The DNA for the CDR3 is TGTGCCAGCAGTTTATCGGGCAGTGGGGAGACCCAGTACTTC.

The rearrangement links TRBV18 to TRBJ2-1; D perhaps matches TRBD1 (5 bases). Per the germline V gene, CDR1 is KGHSH and CDR2 is LQKENI. This CDR3 has 15 residues. Trimming pared 1 base from V and 4 bases from J, leaving 11 bases between. For the CDR3, the DNA is TGTGCCAGCTCACCACAGGGGCAGGGATACAATGAGCAGTTCTTC. Translated: CASSPQGQGYNEQFF.

This chain joins TRBV19 and TRBJ2-2; 9 bases line up with TRBD1. This CDR3 has 16 amino acids. Per germline, CDR1 LNHDA and CDR2 SQIVND (reference sequence). Trimming cost V 7 bases and J 4 bases; bases outside gene matches: 10. The CDR3 nucleotides are TGTGCCAGTACGGTCGTGGGACAGGGAATCACCGGGGAGCTGTTTTTT. The encoded protein is CASTVVGQGITGELFF. Combining the CDR3 with reference TRBV19 and TRBJ2-2 gives the whole variable domain DGGITQSPKYLFRKEGQNVTLSCEQNLNHDAMYWYRQDPGQGLRLIYYSQIVNDFQKGDIAEGYSVSREKKESFPLTVTSAQKNPTAFYLCASTVVGQGITGELFFGEGSRLTVL.

Written as DNA, the CDR3 is TGTGCCAGCAGTCTATTGCACAGGGGCGGGAACACTGAAGCTTTCTTT. Its translation: CASSLLHRGGNTEAFF. The chain employs TRBV25-1 and TRBJ1-1; 7 bases match TRBD1. Germline assignment: CDR1 MGHDK and CDR2 SYGVNS. The CDR3 runs 16 residues. V dropped 5 bases and J dropped 1; count of bases not matched to a gene: 10.

The chain uses TRBV3-1 (or the pseudogene TRBV3-2) and TRBJ2-3; 10 bases match TRBD2. Losses at the gene ends were 1 base for V and 13 bases for J; bases not matched to a gene: 8. Per the germline V gene, CDR1 is LGHDT and CDR2 is YNNKEL (reference sequence). CDR3 length equals 14 residues. This CDR3 is CASSQGRAGGPKYF. For the CDR3, the DNA is TGTGCCAGCAGCCAAGGGAGAGCGGGGGGGCCAAAGTATTTT.